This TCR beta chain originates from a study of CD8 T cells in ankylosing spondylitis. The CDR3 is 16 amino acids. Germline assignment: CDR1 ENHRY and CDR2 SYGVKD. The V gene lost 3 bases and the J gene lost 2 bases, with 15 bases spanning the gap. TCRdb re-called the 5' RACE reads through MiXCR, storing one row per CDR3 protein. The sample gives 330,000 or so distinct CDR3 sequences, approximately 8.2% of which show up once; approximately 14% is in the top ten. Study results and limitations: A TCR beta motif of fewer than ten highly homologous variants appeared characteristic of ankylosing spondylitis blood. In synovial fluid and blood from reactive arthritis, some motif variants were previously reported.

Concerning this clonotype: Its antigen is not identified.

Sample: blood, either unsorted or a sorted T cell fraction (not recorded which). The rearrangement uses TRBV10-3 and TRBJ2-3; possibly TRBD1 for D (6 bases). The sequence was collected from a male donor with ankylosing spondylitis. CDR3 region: CAISEADSGSTDTQYF. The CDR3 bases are TGTGCCATCAGTGAAGCGGACAGTGGGTCCACAGATACGCAGTATTTT.